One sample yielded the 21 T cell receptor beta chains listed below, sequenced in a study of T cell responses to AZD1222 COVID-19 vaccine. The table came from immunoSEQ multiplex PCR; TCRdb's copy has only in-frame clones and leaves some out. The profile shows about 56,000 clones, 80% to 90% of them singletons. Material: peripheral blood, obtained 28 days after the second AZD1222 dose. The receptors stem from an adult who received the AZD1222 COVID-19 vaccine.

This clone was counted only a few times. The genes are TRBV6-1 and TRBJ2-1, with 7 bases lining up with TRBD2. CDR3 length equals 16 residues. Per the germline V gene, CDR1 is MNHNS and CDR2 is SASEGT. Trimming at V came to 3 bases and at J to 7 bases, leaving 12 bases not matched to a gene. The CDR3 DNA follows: TGTGCCAGCAGTGATCCCCTCGGACTAGGTACGAATGAGCAGTTCTTC. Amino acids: CASSDPLGLGTNEQFF.

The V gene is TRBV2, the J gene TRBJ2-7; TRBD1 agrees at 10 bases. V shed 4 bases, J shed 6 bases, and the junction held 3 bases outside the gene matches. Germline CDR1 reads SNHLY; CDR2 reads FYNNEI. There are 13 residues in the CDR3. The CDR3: CASSGQGAREQYF. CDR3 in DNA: TGTGCCAGCAGTGGACAGGGGGCGCGCGAGCAGTACTTC.

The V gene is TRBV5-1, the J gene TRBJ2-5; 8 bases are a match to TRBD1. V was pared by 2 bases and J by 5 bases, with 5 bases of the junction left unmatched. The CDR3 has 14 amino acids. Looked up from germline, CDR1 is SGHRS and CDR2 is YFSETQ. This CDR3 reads CASSLGTGGETQYF. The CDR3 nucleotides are TGCGCCAGCAGCTTAGGGACAGGTGGGGAGACCCAGTACTTC.

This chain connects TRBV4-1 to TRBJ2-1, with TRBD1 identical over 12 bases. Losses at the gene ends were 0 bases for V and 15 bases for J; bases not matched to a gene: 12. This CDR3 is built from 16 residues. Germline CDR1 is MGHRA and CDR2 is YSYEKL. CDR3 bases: TGCGCCAGCAGCCAAGACCCCATGGGGGGGACAGGGGGCAGGTTCTTC. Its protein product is CASSQDPMGGTGGRFF.

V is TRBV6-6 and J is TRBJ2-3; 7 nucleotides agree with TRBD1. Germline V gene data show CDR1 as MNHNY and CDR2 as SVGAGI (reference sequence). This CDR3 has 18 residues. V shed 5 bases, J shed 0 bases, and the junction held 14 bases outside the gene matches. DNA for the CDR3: TGTGCCAGCAGTCTAACCCGGGACAGTACATCTAGCACAGATACGCAGTATTTT. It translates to CASSLTRDSTSSTDTQYF.

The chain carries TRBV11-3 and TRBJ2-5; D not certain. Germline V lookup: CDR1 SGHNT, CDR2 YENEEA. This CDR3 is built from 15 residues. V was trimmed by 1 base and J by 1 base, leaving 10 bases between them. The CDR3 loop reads CASSLGSSGQETQYF. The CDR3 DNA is TGTGCCAGCAGCTTAGGCAGCTCCGGCCAAGAGACCCAGTACTTC.

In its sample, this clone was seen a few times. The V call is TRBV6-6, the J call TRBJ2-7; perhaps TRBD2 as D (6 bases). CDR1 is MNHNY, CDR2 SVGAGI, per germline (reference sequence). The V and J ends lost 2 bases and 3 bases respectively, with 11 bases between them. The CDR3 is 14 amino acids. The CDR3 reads CASSYNDGGYEQYF. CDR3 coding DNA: TGTGCCAGCAGTTACAACGACGGGGGCTACGAGCAGTACTTC.

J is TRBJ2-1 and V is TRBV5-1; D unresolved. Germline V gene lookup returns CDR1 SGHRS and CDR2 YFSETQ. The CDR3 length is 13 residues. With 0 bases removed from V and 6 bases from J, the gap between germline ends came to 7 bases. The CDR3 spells CASSLGRPNEQFF. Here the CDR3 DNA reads TGCGCCAGCAGCTTGGGCAGACCCAATGAGCAGTTCTTC.

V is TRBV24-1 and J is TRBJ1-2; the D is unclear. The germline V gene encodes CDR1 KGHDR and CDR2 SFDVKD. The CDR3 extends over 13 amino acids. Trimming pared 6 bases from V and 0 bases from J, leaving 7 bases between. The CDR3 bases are TGTGCCACCAGTAAGGAAACTAACTATGGCTACACCTTC. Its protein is CATSKETNYGYTF.

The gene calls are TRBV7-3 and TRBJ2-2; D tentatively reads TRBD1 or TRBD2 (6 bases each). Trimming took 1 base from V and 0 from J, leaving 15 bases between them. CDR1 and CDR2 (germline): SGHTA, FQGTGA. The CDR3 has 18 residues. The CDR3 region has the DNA TGTGCCAGCAGCTTAATCGGGCTCGGGGGCTCGAACACCGGGGAGCTGTTTTTT. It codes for CASSLIGLGGSNTGELFF.

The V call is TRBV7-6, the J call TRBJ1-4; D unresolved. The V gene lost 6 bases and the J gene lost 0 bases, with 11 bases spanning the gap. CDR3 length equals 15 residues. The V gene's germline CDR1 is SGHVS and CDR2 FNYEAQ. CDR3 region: CASSPILATNEKLFF. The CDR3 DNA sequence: TGTGCCAGCAGTCCGATCTTGGCAACTAATGAAAAACTGTTTTTT.

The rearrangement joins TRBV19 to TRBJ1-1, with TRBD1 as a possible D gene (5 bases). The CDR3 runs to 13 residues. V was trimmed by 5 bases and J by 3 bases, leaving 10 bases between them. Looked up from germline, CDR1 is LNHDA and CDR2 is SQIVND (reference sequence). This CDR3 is CASSRDPYTEAFF. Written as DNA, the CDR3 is TGTGCCAGTAGTCGGGACCCCTACACTGAAGCTTTCTTT.

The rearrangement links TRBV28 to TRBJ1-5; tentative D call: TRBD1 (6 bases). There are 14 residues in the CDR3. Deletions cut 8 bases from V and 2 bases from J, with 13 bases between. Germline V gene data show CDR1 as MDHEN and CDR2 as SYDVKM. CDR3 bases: TGTGCCAGCGGTCCAGGGGCCCGCAATCAGCCCCAGCATTTT. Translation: CASGPGARNQPQHF. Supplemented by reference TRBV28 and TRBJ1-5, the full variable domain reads DVKVTQSSRYLVKRTGEKVFLECVQDMDHENMFWYRQDPGLGLRLIYFSYDVKMKEKGDIPEGYSVSREKKERFSLILESASTNQTSMYLCASGPGARNQPQHFGDGTRLSIL.

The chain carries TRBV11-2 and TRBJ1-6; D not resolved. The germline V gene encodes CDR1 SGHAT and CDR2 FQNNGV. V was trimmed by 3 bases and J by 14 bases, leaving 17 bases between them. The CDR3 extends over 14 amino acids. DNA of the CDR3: TGTGCCAGCAGCTTTGCACGAAGCTTCGGGGCCCTCCACTTT. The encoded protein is CASSFARSFGALHF.

This CDR3 is CASSPGSYMANTIYF. The CDR3 DNA reads as TGTGCCAGCAGCCCCGGATCATATATGGCGAACACCATATATTTT. J is TRBJ1-3 and V is TRBV5-5; D gene uncertain. The CDR3 covers 15 residues. Trimming pared 4 bases from V and 7 bases from J, leaving 18 bases between. Germline CDR1 reads SGHKS; CDR2 reads YYEKEE (reference sequence).

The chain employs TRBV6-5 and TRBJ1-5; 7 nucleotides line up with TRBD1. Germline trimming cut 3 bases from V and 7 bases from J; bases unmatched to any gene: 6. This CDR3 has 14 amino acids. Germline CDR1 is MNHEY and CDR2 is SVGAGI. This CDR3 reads CASSYNRGGQPQHF. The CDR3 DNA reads TGTGCCAGCAGTTATAACAGGGGAGGACAGCCCCAGCATTTT.

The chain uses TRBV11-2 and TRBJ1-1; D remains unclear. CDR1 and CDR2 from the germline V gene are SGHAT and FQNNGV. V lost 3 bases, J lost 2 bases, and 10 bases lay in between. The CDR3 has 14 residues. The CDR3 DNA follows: TGTGCCAGCAGCTTGAGTAATGCTAACACTGAAGCTTTCTTT. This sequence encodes CASSLSNANTEAFF.

This CDR3 reads CASSLVLAYTF. In nucleotides, the CDR3 is TGTGCCAGCAGCTTGGTACTAGCCTACACCTTC. This chain uses TRBV5-6 with TRBJ1-2, with D unresolved. This CDR3 comprises 11 residues. Germline V gene data show CDR1 as SGHDT and CDR2 as YYEEEE. V was trimmed by 0 bases and J by 10 bases, leaving 7 bases between them.

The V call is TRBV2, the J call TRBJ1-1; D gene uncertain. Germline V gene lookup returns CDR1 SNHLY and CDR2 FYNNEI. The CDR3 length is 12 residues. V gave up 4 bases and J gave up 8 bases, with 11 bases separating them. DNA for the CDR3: TGTGCCAGCAGTGGGTTTCGATTCGAAGCTTTCTTT. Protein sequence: CASSGFRFEAFF.

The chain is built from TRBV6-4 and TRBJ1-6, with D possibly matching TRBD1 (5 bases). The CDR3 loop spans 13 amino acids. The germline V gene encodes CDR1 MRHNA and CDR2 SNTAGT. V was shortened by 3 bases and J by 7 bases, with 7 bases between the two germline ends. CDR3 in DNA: TGTGCCAGCAGTGATTACAGGAATTCACCCCTCCACTTT. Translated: CASSDYRNSPLHF.

DNA of the CDR3: TGTGCCAGCAGCCGGACAGGGGAAGAGACCCAGTACTTC. It is translated as CASSRTGEETQYF. The chain has TRBV12-3 or TRBV12-4 and TRBJ2-5; 9 bases match TRBD1. This CDR3 has 13 amino acids. The V and J ends lost 6 bases and 3 bases, in that order; junction bases with no gene match: 2.